This TCR beta chain was obtained from a study of cytomegalovirus exposure and HLA in healthy donors. The length of the CDR3 is 12 residues. The germline V gene has CDR1 MNHNS and CDR2 SASEGT. The V segment lost 8 bases and the J segment 6 bases; nucleotides outside the gene matches: 4. Generated by immunoSEQ multiplex PCR, the TCRdb table keeps only in-frame clones and is missing some. The table lists approximately 71,000 clones, roughly nine tenths of them singletons, with 2.5% to 3.5% in the top ten. This receptor was obtained from a man in his late teens or twenties in good health and CMV-seronegative. The sample was PBMCs. The rearrangement joins TRBV6-1 to TRBJ1-5; TRBD1 aligns across 7 bases. The CDR3 nucleotides read TGTGCCAGCGACAGGGACGGTCAGCCCCAGCATTTT. This gives the protein CASDRDGQPQHF.